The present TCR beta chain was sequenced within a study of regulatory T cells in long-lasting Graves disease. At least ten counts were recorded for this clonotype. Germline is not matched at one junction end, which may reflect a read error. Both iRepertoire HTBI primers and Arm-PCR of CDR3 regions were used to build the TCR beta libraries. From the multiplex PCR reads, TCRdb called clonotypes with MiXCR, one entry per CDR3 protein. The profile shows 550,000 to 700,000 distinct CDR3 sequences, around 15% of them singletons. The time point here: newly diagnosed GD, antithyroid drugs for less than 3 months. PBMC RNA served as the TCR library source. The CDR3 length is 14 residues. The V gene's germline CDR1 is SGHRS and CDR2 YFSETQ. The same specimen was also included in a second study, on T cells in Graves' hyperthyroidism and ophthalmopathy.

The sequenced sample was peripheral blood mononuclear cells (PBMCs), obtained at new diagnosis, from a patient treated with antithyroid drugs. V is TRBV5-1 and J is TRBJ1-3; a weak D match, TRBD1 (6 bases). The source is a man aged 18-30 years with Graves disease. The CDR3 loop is CASSPQDSGNTIYF. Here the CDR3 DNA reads TGTGCCAGCAGCCCCCAGGACAGTGGAAACACCATATATTTT.